The 20 T cell receptor beta chains presented below share a single source sample, sequenced in a study of T-cell memory formation after mild COVID-19. TCRdb redid the calling of the 5' RACE reads with MiXCR, one entry per CDR3 protein. This table holds just over 60,000 distinct CDR3 sequences, 9% to 9.5% found once. Source material: PBMCs or a T cell subset sorted from them (not recorded which). These receptor sequences come from a man aged 18 to 29 who had mild COVID-19 (a few samples of this study predate the infection). Cell type and time point are not known.

This chain joins TRBV7-2 and TRBJ1-6; D perhaps matches TRBD1 (5 bases). V lost 2 bases, J lost 5 bases, and 10 bases lay in between. The CDR3 has 15 residues. The germline V gene has CDR1 SGHTA and CDR2 FQGNSA. This CDR3 is CASSLSGPHNSPLHF. DNA of the CDR3: TGTGCCAGCAGCTTATCGGGGCCTCATAATTCACCCCTCCACTTT.

This clonotype was found a few times. V and J are TRBV7-2 and TRBJ2-2, with TRBD2 identical over 10 bases. Germline lookup yields CDR1 SGHTA and CDR2 FQGNSA. The V gene end was trimmed by 3 bases and the J gene end by 6 bases; junction bases not matched to a gene: 4. The CDR3 contains 15 residues. The CDR3 is CASSLSGGAPGELFF. The DNA for the CDR3 is TGTGCCAGCAGCTTGAGCGGGGGGGCCCCCGGGGAGCTGTTTTTT.

The chain carries TRBV5-5 and TRBJ1-2, with 10 bases fitting TRBD1. The CDR3 runs 17 residues. Germline V gene lookup returns CDR1 SGHKS and CDR2 YYEKEE (reference sequence). V gave up 3 bases and J gave up 4 bases; unmatched junction bases: 12. CDR3: CASSSSSFGQGGYGYTF. CDR3 in DNA: TGTGCCAGCAGCTCATCATCCTTCGGACAGGGGGGCTATGGCTACACCTTC.

The chain employs TRBV6-2 or TRBV6-3 and TRBJ1-5; D may be TRBD1 (6 bases). Trimming pared 6 bases from V and 1 base from J, leaving 13 bases between. Germline-derived CDR1 and CDR2 are MNHEY and SVGEGT. CDR3 length equals 15 residues. The CDR3 region is CASSRLQGSNQPQHF. Written as DNA, the CDR3 is TGTGCCAGCAGCCGCCTACAGGGAAGCAATCAGCCCCAGCATTTT.

The sample holds many counts of this clonotype. The chain combines TRBV27 with TRBJ2-5; tentative D call: TRBD2 (6 bases). The V end lost 6 bases, the J end lost 4 bases, and 18 bases lay between the germline ends. Germline CDR1 is MNHEY and CDR2 is SMNVEV (reference sequence). The CDR3 sequence is 15 residues long. CDR3 sequence: CASRKATSITETQYF. In DNA form, the CDR3 reads TGTGCCAGCAGGAAGGCCACTAGCATCACAGAGACCCAGTACTTC.

This clonotype was observed a few times. The chain is built from TRBV20-1 and TRBJ1-5; D is uncertain. The germline V and J ends were trimmed by 3 bases and 5 bases, with 14 bases remaining between them. The germline V gene has CDR1 DFQATT and CDR2 SNEGSKA (reference sequence). CDR3 size: 14 residues. The CDR3 reads CSAREGRSDQPQHF. In nucleotides, the CDR3 is TGCAGTGCTAGGGAAGGAAGGTCAGATCAGCCCCAGCATTTT.

The rearrangement uses TRBV11-2 and TRBJ2-3, with 9 bases identical to TRBD1. V lost 5 bases to trimming and J lost 5 bases; unmatched junction nucleotides: 8. The CDR3 runs 15 residues. CDR1 is SGHAT and CDR2 is FQNNGV in the germline V gene. CDR3 amino acids: CASSATGQGQDTQYF. DNA of the CDR3: TGTGCCAGCAGCGCGACGGGACAGGGTCAAGATACGCAGTATTTT.

This clonotype was detected only a few times. This chain links TRBV30 with TRBJ2-5; no clear D. Germline V gene lookup returns CDR1 GTSNPN and CDR2 SVGIG (reference sequence). Trimming took off 3 bases at V and 3 bases at J, with 11 bases between the two ends. This CDR3 contains 13 residues. CDR3 sequence: CAWRGAAEETQYF. CDR3 sequence (DNA): TGTGCCTGGAGAGGCGCAGCTGAAGAGACCCAGTACTTC.

This chain connects TRBV3-1 to TRBJ1-1; D may be TRBD1 (5 bases). Per the germline V gene, CDR1 is LGHDT and CDR2 is YNNKEL (reference sequence). Trimming stripped 3 bases from V and 5 bases from J, with 16 bases between. The CDR3 spans 15 residues. The CDR3 DNA reads as TGTGCCAGCAGCCACCTCGGGCAGGGCGGAACTGAAGCTTTCTTT. It translates to CASSHLGQGGTEAFF. The entire variable domain, with the rest obtained from reference TRBV3-1 and TRBJ1-1, is as follows: DTAVSQTPKYLVTQMGNDKSIKCEQNLGHDTMYWYKQDSKKFLKIMFSYNNKELIINETVPNRFSPKSPDKAHLNLHINSLELGDSAVYFCASSHLGQGGTEAFFGQGTRLTVV.

This clonotype has more than one count but fewer than ten. V usage is TRBV18 and J usage is TRBJ2-1; weak D call: TRBD2 (6 bases). Between the trimmed V and J ends, which lost 3 bases and 0 bases, there was a span of 12 bases. The germline CDR1 and CDR2 sequences are KGHSH and LQKENI. CDR3 length: 16 residues. The CDR3 DNA reads TGTGCCAGCTCACCGCCGGGACTGAGCTCCTACAATGAGCAGTTCTTC. It specifies CASSPPGLSSYNEQFF.

V usage is TRBV7-2 and J usage is TRBJ2-7; D is uncertain. Germline values: CDR1 SGHTA, CDR2 FQGNSA. The CDR3 covers 13 residues. V shed 4 bases and J shed 0 bases, with 7 bases lying between them. The CDR3 sequence: CASSSGSSYEQYV. CDR3 nucleotides: TGTGCCAGCAGCTCCGGTAGCTCCTACGAGCAGTACGTC.

The V and J genes are TRBV2 and TRBJ2-7; possibly TRBD1 for D (6 bases). This CDR3 comprises 13 residues. Germline V gene data show CDR1 as SNHLY and CDR2 as FYNNEI. V was cut by 7 bases and J by 0 bases, with 10 bases left in between. CDR3 sequence: CASTRQDSYEQYF. The DNA of the CDR3 is TGTGCCAGCACCCGACAGGACTCCTACGAGCAGTACTTC.

This clonotype was found many times. The CDR3 coding sequence is TGTGCCAGCAGCTTAGTAGTCCTCTACGAGCAGTACTTC. Amino acids: CASSLVVLYEQYF. The chain is built from TRBV7-2 and TRBJ2-7; no firm D call. Trimming left V 1 base short and J 3 bases short, with 7 bases between. This CDR3 has 13 amino acids. CDR1 is SGHTA and CDR2 is FQGNSA in the germline V gene.

This clonotype turned up a few times. This chain joins TRBV7-9 and TRBJ2-1, with 8 positions matching TRBD1. This CDR3 contains 14 residues. From germline, CDR1 is SEHNR and CDR2 FQNEAQ (reference sequence). The ends lost 5 bases at V and 8 bases at J; junction bases unmatched: 8. The CDR3 sequence is CASSLGQGADEQFF. The CDR3 coding sequence is TGTGCCAGCAGCCTCGGGCAGGGGGCTGATGAGCAGTTCTTC.

The chain has TRBV4-1 and TRBJ1-2, with D maybe TRBD1 (5 bases). This CDR3 has 13 residues. Trimming removed 4 bases from V and 2 bases from J, with 8 bases in between. Germline CDR1 is MGHRA and CDR2 is YSYEKL. CDR3 residues: CASSPGGNYGYTF. CDR3 nucleotide sequence: TGCGCCAGCAGCCCGGGGGGGAACTATGGCTACACCTTC.

This clonotype has a count of ten or more. The gene calls are TRBV4-2 and TRBJ2-2; no reliable D call. CDR3 length: 13 amino acids. Trimming pared 1 base from V and 4 bases from J, leaving 4 bases between. CDR1 and CDR2 (germline): LGHNA, YNFKEQ. The CDR3 DNA sequence: TGTGCCAGCAGCCAAGCCACCACCGGGGAGCTGTTTTTT. This gives the protein CASSQATTGELFF.

The sample holds a few counts of this clonotype. V and J are TRBV9 and TRBJ2-3, with unresolved D. Trimming pared 4 bases from V and 2 bases from J, leaving 26 bases between. Germline V lookup: CDR1 SGDLS, CDR2 YYNGEE. This CDR3 is 19 amino acids long. CDR3 in DNA: TGTGCCAGCAGCCCCAGTCCCATACCCCTCGGTGCGCCCACAGATACGCAGTATTTT. Residues: CASSPSPIPLGAPTDTQYF.

Only a few counts were recorded for this clonotype. This sequence joins TRBV7-2 and TRBJ1-5; D is unresolved. Germline V gene lookup returns CDR1 SGHTA and CDR2 FQGNSA. The V end lost 0 bases, the J end lost 4 bases, and 7 bases lay between the germline ends. This CDR3 is 14 amino acids long. The DNA for the CDR3 is TGTGCCAGCAGCTTAGCAGCGCGAAATCAGCCCCAGCATTTT. It specifies CASSLAARNQPQHF.

The V and J genes are TRBV11-2 and TRBJ1-1; D is possibly TRBD1 (5 bases). This CDR3 contains 15 residues. V was trimmed by 3 bases and J by 0 bases, leaving 11 bases between them. From germline, CDR1 is SGHAT and CDR2 FQNNGV. CDR3 nucleotide sequence: TGTGCCAGCAGCTTTCGGCAGGGATTGAACACTGAAGCTTTCTTT. Translated, it gives CASSFRQGLNTEAFF. The full variable domain, with the rest looked up from reference TRBV11-2 and TRBJ1-1, is EAGVAQSPRYKIIEKRQSVAFWCNPISGHATLYWYQQILGQGPKLLIQFQNNGVVDDSQLPKDRFSAERLKGVDSTLKIQPAKLEDSAVYLCASSFRQGLNTEAFFGQGTRLTVV.

By sample share, this clonotype is medium-sized (0.01 to 0.1%). The rearrangement uses TRBV7-9 and TRBJ2-1, with unresolved D. Germline V CDR1 and CDR2: SEHNR, FQNEAQ (reference sequence). The CDR3 totals 15 residues. The V end was cut by 1 base, the J end by 5 bases, with 12 bases between. For the CDR3, the DNA is TGTGCCAGCAGCTTAGTGGCGATTAGGGACAATGAGCAGTTCTTC. As protein: CASSLVAIRDNEQFF.